The rows below give T cell receptor beta chains drawn from one sample of a study of blood T cell repertoires in COVID-19. Using immunoSEQ multiplex PCR, the repertoire was profiled, and TCRdb retains in-frame clones only, with some absent. The sample lists roughly 120,000 clones; 65% to 85% were seen once. Sequencing was done on a sample of peripheral blood. The receptor source for this set is an older man with acute or convalescent COVID-19. The CDR3 runs from the conserved cysteine through the conserved F or W. Each record gives: CDR3 protein, CDR3 DNA, clone size, D gene, V gene, J gene. D genes are given only for firm matches. Some rows mark clone size as missing; the rest say once, few, many or name a class of expanded clone.

CSVTGTDRSGKNIQYF	TGCAGCGTCACGGGGACAGACCGTTCCGGCAAAAACATTCAGTACTTC	NA	TRBD1	TRBV29-1	TRBJ2-4
CASSLASVGQAVFGYTF	TGTGCCAGCAGCTTGGCCTCCGTAGGACAGGCGGTTTTTGGCTACACCTTC	once	TRBD1	TRBV5-6	TRBJ1-2
CASSQDWAGEITDTQYF	TGTGCCAGCAGCCAAGATTGGGCGGGGGAGATCACAGATACGCAGTATTTT	few	TRBD2	TRBV3-1/TRBV3-2	TRBJ2-3
CASSPPGGSPLHF	TGTGCCAGCAGCCCCCCGGGGGGTTCACCCCTCCACTTT	once	NA	TRBV9	TRBJ1-6
CASSPHRDSLRNEQYF	TGTGCCAGCTCACCACATAGGGACAGCCTGAGGAACGAGCAGTACTTC	NA	TRBD1	TRBV18	TRBJ2-7
CAISESRGQGNTIYF	TGTGCCATCAGTGAGTCTAGGGGGCAAGGAAACACCATATATTTT	NA	TRBD1	TRBV10-3	TRBJ1-3
CASSASRLAFF	TGTGCCAGCAGCGCCTCGCGGTTAGCTTTCTTT	few	NA	TRBV25-1	TRBJ1-1
CASSTLAGGAANEQFF	TGTGCCAGCAGCACACTAGCGGGGGGCGCTGCCAATGAGCAGTTCTTC	NA	TRBD2	TRBV11-2	TRBJ2-1
CASSKQGLYEQYF	TGTGCCAGCAGCAAACAGGGGCTCTACGAGCAGTACTTC	NA	TRBD1	TRBV5-4	TRBJ2-7
CATSRGRQGALNIQYF	TGTGCCACCAGCAGAGGCCGACAGGGGGCTTTAAACATTCAGTACTTC	NA	TRBD1	TRBV15	TRBJ2-4
CASSLARGGAADTQYF	TGCGCCAGCAGCTTGGCCCGGGGCGGGGCCGCAGATACGCAGTATTTT	NA	NA	TRBV5-1	TRBJ2-3
CASSPYPPDYGYTF	TGTGCCAGCAGCCCCTACCCCCCCGACTATGGCTACACCTTC	NA	NA	TRBV7-2	TRBJ1-2
CSAAPVGPQHF	TGCAGTGCTGCCCCCGTCGGGCCCCAGCATTTT	NA	NA	TRBV20-1	TRBJ1-5
CATSDPRGLSSTDTQYF	TGTGCCACCAGTGATCCCAGGGGGTTATCTAGCACAGATACGCAGTATTTT	NA	TRBD1	TRBV24-1	TRBJ2-3
CASSLEAGVGTF	TGTGCCAGCAGCTTAGAGGCAGGGGTTGGGACCTTC	NA	NA	TRBV7-2	TRBJ1-2
CASRGGPGQFF	TGTGCCAGCCGCGGGGGCCCTGGGCAGTTCTTC	NA	NA	TRBV19	TRBJ2-1
CASSLGLPTEAFF	TGTGCCAGCAGCTTAGGACTCCCCACTGAAGCTTTCTTT	NA	NA	TRBV7-2	TRBJ1-1